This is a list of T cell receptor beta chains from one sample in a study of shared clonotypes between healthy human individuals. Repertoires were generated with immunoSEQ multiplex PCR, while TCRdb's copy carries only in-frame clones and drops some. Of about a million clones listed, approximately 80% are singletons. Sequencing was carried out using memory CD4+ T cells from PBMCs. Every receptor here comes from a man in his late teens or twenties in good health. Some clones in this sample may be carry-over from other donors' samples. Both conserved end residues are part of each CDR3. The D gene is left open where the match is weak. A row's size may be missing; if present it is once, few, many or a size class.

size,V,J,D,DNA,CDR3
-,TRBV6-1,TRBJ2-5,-,TGTGCCAGCAGAAAAAGGGAGACCCAGTACTTC,CASRKRETQYF
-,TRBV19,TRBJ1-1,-,TGTGCCAGTAGTATGGATTGGGGTGTGAACACTGAAGCTTTCTTT,CASSMDWGVNTEAFF
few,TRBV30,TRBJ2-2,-,TGTGCCTGGAGTGTACACACCGGGGAGCTGTTTTTT,CAWSVHTGELFF
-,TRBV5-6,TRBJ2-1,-,TGTGCCAGCAGCTTGGAAGGGTTAACTGGCGATGAGCAGTTCTTC,CASSLEGLTGDEQFF
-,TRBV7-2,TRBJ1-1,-,TGTGCCAGCAGCTTATGGGTAGGTGAAGCTTTCTTT,CASSLWVGEAFF
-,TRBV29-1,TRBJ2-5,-,TGCAGCGTCGCCGTCTTAGATCAAGAGACCCAGTACTTC,CSVAVLDQETQYF
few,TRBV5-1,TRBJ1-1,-,TGCGCCAGCAGCTTTACCTTTACACTGAACACTGAAGCTTTCTTT,CASSFTFTLNTEAFF
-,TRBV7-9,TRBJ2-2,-,TGTGCCAGCAGCACAACTACTACCGGGGAGCTGTTTTTT,CASSTTTTGELFF
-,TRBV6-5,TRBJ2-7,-,TGTGCCAGCAGTCATAGGTTCTCCTCCGAGCAGTACTTC,CASSHRFSSEQYF
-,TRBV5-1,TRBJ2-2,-,TGCGCCAGCAGCTTGAGGCAGGCAGAAACCGGGGAGCTGTTTTTT,CASSLRQAETGELFF
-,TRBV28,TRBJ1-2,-,TGTGCCAGCAGTTTAAGGACAGTTAACTATGGCTACACCTTC,CASSLRTVNYGYTF
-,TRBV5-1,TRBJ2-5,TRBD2,TGCGCCAGCAGCGGTGGACTAGCGGGAGAAGAGACCCAGTACTTC,CASSGGLAGEETQYF
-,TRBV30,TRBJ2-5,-,TGTGCCTGGAGTGTGCGAGGGGTTCGAGAGACCCAGTACTTC,CAWSVRGVRETQYF
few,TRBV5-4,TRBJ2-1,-,TGTGCCAGCAGCTTGCCCGGAGGGGGTGAGCAGTTCTTC,CASSLPGGGEQFF
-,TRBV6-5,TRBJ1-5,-,TGTGCCAGCAGCCCAGACAGAAACAGGATGCCCCAGCATTTT,CASSPDRNRMPQHF
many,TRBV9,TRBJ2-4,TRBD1,TGTGCCAGCAGCGAGGGCAAAAGGGGGCGAAACATTCAGTACTTC,CASSEGKRGRNIQYF
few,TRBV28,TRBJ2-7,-,TGTGCCAGCAGTTTAAGCCAGGGTGGTCGCGAGCAGTACTTC,CASSLSQGGREQYF
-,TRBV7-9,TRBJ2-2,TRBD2,TGTGCCAGCAGGGGTTCTAGCGGGAGATTCGACACCGGGGAGCTGTTTTTT,CASRGSSGRFDTGELFF